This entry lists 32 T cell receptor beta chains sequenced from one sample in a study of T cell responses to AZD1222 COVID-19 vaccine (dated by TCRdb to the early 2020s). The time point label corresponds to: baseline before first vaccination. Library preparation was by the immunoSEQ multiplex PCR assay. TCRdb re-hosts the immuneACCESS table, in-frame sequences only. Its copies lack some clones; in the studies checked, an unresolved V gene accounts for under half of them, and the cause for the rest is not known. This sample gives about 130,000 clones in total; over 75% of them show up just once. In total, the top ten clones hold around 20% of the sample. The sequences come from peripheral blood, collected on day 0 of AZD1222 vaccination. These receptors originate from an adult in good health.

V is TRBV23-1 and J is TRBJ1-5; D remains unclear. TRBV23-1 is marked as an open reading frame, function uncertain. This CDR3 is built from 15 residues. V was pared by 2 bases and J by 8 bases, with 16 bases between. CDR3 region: CASSQTLASLKPQHF. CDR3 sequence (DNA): TGCGCCAGCAGTCAAACCTTGGCCAGCTTAAAGCCCCAGCATTTT.

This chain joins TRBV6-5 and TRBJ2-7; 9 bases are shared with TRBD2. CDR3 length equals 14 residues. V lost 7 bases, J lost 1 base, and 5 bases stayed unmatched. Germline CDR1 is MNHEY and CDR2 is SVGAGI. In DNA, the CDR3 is TGTGCCAGCACCCAGCGGGGGGCATCCTACGAGCAGTACTTC. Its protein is CASTQRGASYEQYF.

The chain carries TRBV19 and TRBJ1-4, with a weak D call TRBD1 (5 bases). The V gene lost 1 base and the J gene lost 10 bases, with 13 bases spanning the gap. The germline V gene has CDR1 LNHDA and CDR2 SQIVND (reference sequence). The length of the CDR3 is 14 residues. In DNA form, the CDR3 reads TGTGCCAGTAGTATAGCTGGGACCCAGGCAAAACTGTTTTTT. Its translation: CASSIAGTQAKLFF.

The CDR3 nucleotides read TGCGCCAGCAGCCAACCAATACAGGGGTGGAATGAGCAGTTCTTC. As protein: CASSQPIQGWNEQFF. The chain combines TRBV4-1 with TRBJ2-1; 7 bases align to TRBD1. In germline, CDR1 is MGHRA, CDR2 YSYEKL. The CDR3 has 15 amino acids. Trimming cost V 2 bases and J 7 bases; bases outside gene matches: 8.

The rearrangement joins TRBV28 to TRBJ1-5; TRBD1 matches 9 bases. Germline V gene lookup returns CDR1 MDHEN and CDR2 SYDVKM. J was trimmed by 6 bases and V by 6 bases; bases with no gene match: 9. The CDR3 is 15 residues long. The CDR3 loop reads CASRTGGSSFQPQHF. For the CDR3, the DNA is TGTGCCAGCAGGACAGGGGGAAGTAGCTTTCAGCCCCAGCATTTT. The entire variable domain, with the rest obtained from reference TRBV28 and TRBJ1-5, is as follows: DVKVTQSSRYLVKRTGEKVFLECVQDMDHENMFWYRQDPGLGLRLIYFSYDVKMKEKGDIPEGYSVSREKKERFSLILESASTNQTSMYLCASRTGGSSFQPQHFGDGTRLSIL.

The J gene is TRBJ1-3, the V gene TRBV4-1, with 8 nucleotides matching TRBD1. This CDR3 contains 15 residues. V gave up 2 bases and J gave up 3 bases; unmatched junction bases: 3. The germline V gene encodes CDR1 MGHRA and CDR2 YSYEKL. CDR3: CASSQTRGLGNTIYF. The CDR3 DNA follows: TGCGCCAGCAGCCAAACCAGGGGGCTTGGAAACACCATATATTTT.

The CDR3 loop is CASSFWGQDNEQFF. The CDR3 DNA is TGTGCCAGCAGCTTCTGGGGCCAAGACAATGAGCAGTTCTTC. The chain uses TRBV5-6 and TRBJ2-1, with a possible D match to TRBD1 (5 bases). CDR1 is SGHDT and CDR2 is YYEEEE in the germline V gene. V lost 2 bases to trimming and J lost 5 bases, with 11 bases between them. This CDR3 has 14 residues.

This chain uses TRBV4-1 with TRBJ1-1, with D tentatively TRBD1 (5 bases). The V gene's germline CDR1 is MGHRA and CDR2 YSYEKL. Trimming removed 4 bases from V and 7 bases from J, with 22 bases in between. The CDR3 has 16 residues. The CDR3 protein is CASSPAGSGPGDEAFF. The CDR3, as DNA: TGCGCCAGCAGCCCCGCAGGGAGCGGGCCCGGGGATGAAGCTTTCTTT.

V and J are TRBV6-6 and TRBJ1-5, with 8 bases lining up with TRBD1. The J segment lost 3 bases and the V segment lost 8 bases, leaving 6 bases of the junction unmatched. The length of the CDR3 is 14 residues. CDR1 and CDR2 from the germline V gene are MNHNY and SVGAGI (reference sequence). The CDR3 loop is CASRRTGINQPQHF. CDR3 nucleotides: TGTGCCAGCCGACGGACAGGGATCAATCAGCCCCAGCATTTT.

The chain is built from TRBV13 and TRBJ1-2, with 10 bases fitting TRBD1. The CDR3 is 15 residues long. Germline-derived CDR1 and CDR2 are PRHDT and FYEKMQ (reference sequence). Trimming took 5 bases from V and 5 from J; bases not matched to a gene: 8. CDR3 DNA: TGTGCCAGCAGCCGTGGGGGACAGGGGAATTATGGCTACACCTTC. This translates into CASSRGGQGNYGYTF.

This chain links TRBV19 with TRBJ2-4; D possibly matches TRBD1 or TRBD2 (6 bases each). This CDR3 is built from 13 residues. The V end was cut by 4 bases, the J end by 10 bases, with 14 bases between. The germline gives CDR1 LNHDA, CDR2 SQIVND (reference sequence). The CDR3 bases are TGTGCCAGTAGTACCCGGGGGCAGGCTATTCAGTACTTC. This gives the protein CASSTRGQAIQYF.

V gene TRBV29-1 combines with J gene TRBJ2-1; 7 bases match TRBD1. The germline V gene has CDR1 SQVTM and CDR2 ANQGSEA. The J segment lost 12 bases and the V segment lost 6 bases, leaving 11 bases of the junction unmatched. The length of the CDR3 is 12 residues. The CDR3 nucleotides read TGCAGCGTCATTAGACAGAACAGGGGGCAGTTCTTC. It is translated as CSVIRQNRGQFF.

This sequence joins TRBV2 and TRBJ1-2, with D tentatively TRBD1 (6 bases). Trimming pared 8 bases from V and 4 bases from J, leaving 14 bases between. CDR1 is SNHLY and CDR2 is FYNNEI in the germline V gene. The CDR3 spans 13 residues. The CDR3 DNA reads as TGTGCCAGCGAGGGGGGGGTCGGCTATGGCTACACCTTC. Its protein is CASEGGVGYGYTF.

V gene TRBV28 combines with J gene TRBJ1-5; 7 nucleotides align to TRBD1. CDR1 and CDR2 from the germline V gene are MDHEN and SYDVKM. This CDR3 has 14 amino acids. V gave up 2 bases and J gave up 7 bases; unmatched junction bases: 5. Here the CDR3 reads CASSLRTGEQPQHF. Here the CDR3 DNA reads TGTGCCAGCAGTTTAAGGACAGGTGAACAGCCCCAGCATTTT.

The CDR3 DNA sequence: TGTGCCATCAGTATAGCGGGGCTCAACTACGAGCAGTACTTC. Translating it yields CAISIAGLNYEQYF. The chain has TRBV10-3 and TRBJ2-7; TRBD2 matches at 8 bases. CDR3 length equals 14 residues. CDR1 ENHRY and CDR2 SYGVKD come from the germline V gene. Unmatched junction bases numbered 6, after V lost 5 bases and J lost 3 bases.

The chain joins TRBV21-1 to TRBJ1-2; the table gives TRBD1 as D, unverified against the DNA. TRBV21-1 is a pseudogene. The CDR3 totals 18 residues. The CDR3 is CASSKAEITGGVGYGYTF. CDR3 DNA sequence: TGTGCCAGCAGCAAAGCTGAGATAACAGGGGGCGTAGGGTATGGCTACACCTTC.

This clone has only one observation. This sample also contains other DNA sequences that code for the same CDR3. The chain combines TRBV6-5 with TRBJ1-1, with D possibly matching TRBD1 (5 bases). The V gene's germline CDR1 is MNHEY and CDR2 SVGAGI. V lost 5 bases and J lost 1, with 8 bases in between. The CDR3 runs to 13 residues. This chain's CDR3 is CASSRQTNTEAFF. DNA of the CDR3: TGTGCCAGCAGTAGACAGACGAACACTGAAGCTTTCTTT.

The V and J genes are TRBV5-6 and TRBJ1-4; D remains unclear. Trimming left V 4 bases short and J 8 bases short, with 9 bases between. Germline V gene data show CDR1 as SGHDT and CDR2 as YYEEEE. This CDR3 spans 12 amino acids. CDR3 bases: TGTGCCAGCAGCACCCGGCGGGAAAAACTGTTTTTT. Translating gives CASSTRREKLFF.

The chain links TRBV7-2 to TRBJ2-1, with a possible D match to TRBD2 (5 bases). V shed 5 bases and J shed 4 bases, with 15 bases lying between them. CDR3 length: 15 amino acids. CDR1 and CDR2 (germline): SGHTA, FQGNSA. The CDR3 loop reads CASSHSTGLYNEQFF. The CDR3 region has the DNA TGTGCCAGCAGCCACTCGACGGGGTTGTACAATGAGCAGTTCTTC.

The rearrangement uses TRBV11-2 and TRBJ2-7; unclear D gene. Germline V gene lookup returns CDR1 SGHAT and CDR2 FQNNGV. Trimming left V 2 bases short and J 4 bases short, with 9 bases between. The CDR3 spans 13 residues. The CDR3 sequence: CASSLSSRYEQYF. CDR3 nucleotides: TGTGCCAGCAGCTTATCTTCTCGGTACGAGCAGTACTTC.

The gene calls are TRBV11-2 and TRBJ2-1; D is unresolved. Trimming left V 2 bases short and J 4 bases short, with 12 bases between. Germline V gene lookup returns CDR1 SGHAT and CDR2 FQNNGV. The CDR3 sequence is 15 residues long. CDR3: CASSLLFLDYNEQFF. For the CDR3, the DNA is TGTGCCAGCAGCTTACTCTTCCTCGATTACAATGAGCAGTTCTTC.

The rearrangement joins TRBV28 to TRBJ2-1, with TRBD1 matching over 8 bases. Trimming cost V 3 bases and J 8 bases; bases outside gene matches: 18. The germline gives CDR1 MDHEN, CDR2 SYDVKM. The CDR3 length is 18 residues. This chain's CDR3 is CASSFYQPQGARTDEQFF. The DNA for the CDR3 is TGTGCCAGCAGTTTTTATCAGCCCCAGGGGGCGCGTACGGATGAGCAGTTCTTC. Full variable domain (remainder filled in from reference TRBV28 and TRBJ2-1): DVKVTQSSRYLVKRTGEKVFLECVQDMDHENMFWYRQDPGLGLRLIYFSYDVKMKEKGDIPEGYSVSREKKERFSLILESASTNQTSMYLCASSFYQPQGARTDEQFFGPGTRLTVL.

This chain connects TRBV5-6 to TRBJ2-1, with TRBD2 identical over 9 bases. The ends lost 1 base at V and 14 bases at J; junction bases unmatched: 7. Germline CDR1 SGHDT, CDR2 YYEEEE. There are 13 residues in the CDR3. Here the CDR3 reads CASSLSRQRGEFF. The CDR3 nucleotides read TGTGCCAGCAGCTTGAGTCGGCAGCGGGGGGAGTTCTTC.

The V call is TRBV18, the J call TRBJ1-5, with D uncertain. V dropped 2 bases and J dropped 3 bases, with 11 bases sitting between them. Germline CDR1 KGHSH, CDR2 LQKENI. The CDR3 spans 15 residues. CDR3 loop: CASSPSQQINQPQHF. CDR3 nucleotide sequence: TGTGCCAGCTCACCATCGCAGCAGATCAATCAGCCCCAGCATTTT.

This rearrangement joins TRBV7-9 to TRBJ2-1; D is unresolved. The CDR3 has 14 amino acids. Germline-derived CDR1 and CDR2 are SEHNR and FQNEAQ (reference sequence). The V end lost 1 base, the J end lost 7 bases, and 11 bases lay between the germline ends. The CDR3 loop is CASSLGLVINEQFF. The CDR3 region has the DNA TGTGCCAGCAGCTTAGGGCTAGTCATAAATGAGCAGTTCTTC.

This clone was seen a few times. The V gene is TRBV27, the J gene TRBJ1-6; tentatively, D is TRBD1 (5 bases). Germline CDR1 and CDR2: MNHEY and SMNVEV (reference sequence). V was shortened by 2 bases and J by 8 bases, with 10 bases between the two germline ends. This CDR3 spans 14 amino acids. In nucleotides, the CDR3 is TGTGCCAGCAGTTTAACAGGACGGGATTCACCCCTCCACTTT. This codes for CASSLTGRDSPLHF.

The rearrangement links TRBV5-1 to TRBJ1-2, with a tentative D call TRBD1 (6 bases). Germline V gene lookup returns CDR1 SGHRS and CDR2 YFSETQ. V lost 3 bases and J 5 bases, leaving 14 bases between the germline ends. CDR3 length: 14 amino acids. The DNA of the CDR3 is TGCGCCAGCAGCTCTCAGGGGCCTAGTTATGGCTACACCTTC. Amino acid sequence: CASSSQGPSYGYTF. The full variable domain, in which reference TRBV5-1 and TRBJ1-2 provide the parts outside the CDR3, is KAGVTQTPRYLIKTRGQQVTLSCSPISGHRSVSWYQQTPGQGLQFLFEYFSETQRNKGNFPGRFSGRQFSNSRSEMNVSTLELGDSALYLCASSSQGPSYGYTFGSGTRLTVV.

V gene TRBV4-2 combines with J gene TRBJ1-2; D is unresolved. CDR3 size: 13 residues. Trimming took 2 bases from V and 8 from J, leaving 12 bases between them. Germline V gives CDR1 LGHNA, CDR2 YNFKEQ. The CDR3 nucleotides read TGTGCCAGCAGCCAATCAATCGCTGGGGGCTACACCTTC. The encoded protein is CASSQSIAGGYTF.

CDR3 sequence: CASGSTSGGETQYF. The CDR3 region has the DNA TGTGCTAGTGGTTCGACGTCAGGCGGTGAGACCCAGTACTTC. The chain joins TRBV12-5 to TRBJ2-5; D is unresolved. V lost 4 bases, J lost 5 bases, and 14 bases lay in between. This CDR3 is built from 14 residues. Per the germline V gene, CDR1 is LGHNT and CDR2 is FRNRAP.

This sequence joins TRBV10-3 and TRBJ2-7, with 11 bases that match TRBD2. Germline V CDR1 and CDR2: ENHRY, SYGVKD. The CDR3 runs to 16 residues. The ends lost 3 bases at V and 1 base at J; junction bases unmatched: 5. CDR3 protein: CAISEPTSGESYEQYF. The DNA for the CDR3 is TGTGCCATCAGTGAACCGACTAGCGGGGAATCCTACGAGCAGTACTTC.

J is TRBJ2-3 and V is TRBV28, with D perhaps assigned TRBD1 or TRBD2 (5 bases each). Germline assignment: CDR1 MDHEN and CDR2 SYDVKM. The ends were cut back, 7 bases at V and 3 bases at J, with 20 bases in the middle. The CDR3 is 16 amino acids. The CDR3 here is CASTPPRGSITDTQYF. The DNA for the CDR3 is TGTGCCAGCACCCCCCCGAGGGGCAGCATAACAGATACGCAGTATTTT.

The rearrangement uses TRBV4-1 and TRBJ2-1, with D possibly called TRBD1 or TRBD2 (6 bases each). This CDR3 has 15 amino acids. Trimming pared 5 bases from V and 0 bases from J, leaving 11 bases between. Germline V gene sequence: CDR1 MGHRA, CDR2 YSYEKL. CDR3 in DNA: TGCGCCAGCAGCTCTTCGGGGGCCTCCTACAATGAGCAGTTCTTC. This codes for CASSSSGASYNEQFF.